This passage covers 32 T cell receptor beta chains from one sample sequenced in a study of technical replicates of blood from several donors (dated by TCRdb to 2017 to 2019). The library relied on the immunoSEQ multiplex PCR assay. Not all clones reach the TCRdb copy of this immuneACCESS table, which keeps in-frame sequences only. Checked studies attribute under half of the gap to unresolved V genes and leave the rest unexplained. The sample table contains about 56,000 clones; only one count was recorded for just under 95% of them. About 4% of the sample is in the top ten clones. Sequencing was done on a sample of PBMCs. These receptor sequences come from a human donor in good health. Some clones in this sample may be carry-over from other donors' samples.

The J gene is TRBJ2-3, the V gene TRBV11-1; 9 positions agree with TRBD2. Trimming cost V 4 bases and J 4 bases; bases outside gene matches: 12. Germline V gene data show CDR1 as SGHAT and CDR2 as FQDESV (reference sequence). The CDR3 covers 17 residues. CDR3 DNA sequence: TGTGCCAGCAGCTCCCCTCGGCGGCTAGCGGGACCAGATACGCAGTATTTT. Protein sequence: CASSSPRRLAGPDTQYF.

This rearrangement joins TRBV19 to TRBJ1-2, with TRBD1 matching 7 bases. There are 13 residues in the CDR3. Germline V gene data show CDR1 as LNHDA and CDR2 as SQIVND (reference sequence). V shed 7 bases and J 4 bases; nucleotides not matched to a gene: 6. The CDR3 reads CASTSGGIYGYTF. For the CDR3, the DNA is TGTGCCAGTACGTCAGGGGGGATCTATGGCTACACCTTC. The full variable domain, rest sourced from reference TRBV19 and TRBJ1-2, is DGGITQSPKYLFRKEGQNVTLSCEQNLNHDAMYWYRQDPGQGLRLIYYSQIVNDFQKGDIAEGYSVSREKKESFPLTVTSAQKNPTAFYLCASTSGGIYGYTFGSGTRLTVV.

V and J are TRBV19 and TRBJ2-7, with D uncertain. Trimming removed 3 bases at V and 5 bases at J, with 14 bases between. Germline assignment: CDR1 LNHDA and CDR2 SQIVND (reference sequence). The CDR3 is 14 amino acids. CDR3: CASSIHYGIDEQYF. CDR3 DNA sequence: TGTGCCAGTAGTATCCACTATGGTATCGACGAGCAGTACTTC. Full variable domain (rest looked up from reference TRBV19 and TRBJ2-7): DGGITQSPKYLFRKEGQNVTLSCEQNLNHDAMYWYRQDPGQGLRLIYYSQIVNDFQKGDIAEGYSVSREKKESFPLTVTSAQKNPTAFYLCASSIHYGIDEQYFGPGTRLTVT.

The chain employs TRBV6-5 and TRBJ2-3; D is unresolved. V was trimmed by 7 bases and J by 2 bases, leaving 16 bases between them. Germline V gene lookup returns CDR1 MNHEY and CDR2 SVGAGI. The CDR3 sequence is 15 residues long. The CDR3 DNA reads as TGTGCCAGCACCTACTTTCTAGGAGACACAGATACGCAGTATTTT. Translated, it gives CASTYFLGDTDTQYF.

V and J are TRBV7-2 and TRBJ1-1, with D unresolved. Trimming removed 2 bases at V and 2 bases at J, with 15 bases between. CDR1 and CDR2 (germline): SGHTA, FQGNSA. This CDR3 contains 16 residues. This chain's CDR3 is CASSLLSGLRNTEAFF. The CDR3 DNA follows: TGTGCCAGCAGCTTATTATCCGGACTTAGAAACACTGAAGCTTTCTTT.

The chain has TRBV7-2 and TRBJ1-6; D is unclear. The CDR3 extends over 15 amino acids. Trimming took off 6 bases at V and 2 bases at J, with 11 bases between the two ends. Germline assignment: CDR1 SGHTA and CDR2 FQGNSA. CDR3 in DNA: TGTGCCAGCAGGGGAGAGTCCCCCTATAATTCACCCCTCCACTTT. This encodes CASRGESPYNSPLHF.

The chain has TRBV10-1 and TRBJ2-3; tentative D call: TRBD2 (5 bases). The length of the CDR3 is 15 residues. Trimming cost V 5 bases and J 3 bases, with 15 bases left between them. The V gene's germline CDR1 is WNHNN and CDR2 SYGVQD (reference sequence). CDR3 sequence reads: CASSPGSSSTDTQYF. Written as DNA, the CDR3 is TGCGCCAGCAGTCCGGGGTCATCGAGTACAGATACGCAGTATTTT.

Here the CDR3 reads CASSRGGAGDSPLHF. DNA for the CDR3: TGTGCCAGCAGCCGGGGGGGGGCGGGAGATTCACCCCTCCACTTT. V gene TRBV6-5 combines with J gene TRBJ1-6; a possible D gene is TRBD1 (6 bases). Trimming pared 6 bases from V and 8 bases from J, leaving 17 bases between. The germline V gene has CDR1 MNHEY and CDR2 SVGAGI. The CDR3 is made up of 15 amino acids.

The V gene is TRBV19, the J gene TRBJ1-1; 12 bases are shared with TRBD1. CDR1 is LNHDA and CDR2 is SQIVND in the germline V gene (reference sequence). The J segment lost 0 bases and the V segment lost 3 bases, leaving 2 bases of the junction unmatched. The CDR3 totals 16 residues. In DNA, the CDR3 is TGTGCCAGTAGTATTGGGACAGGGGGCCTGAACACTGAAGCTTTCTTT. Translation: CASSIGTGGLNTEAFF.

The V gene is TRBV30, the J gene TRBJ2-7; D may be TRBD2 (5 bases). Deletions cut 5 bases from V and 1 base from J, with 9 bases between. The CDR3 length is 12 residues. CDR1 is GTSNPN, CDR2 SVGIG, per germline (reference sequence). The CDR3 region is CAWATKSYEQYF. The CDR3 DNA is TGTGCCTGGGCGACTAAATCCTACGAGCAGTACTTC.

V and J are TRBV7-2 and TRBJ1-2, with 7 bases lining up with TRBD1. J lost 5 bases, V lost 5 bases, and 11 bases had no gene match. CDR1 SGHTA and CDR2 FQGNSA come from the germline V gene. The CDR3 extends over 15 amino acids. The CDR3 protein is CASSGSRAGGYGYTF. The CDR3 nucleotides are TGTGCCAGCAGCGGGAGTAGGGCAGGGGGTTATGGCTACACCTTC.

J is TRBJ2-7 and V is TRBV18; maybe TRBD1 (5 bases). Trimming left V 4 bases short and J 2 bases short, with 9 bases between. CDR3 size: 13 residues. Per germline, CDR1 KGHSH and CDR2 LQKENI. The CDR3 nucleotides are TGTGCCAGCTCACTCAGGGCCCCCTACGAGCAGTACTTC. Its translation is CASSLRAPYEQYF.

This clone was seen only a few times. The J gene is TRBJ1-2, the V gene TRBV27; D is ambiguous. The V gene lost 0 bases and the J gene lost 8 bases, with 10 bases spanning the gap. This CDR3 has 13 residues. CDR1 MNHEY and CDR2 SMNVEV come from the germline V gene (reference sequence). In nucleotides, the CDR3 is TGTGCCAGCAGTTTATCAGGGAGTATCGGCTACACCTTC. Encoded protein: CASSLSGSIGYTF.

CDR3 residues: CASTIGGEKLFF. For the CDR3, the DNA is TGTGCCAGCACCATAGGAGGGGAAAAACTGTTTTTT. The V gene is TRBV5-6, the J gene TRBJ1-4; no firm D call. The V end was cut by 6 bases, the J end by 8 bases, with 11 bases between. The CDR3 runs 12 residues. Germline loops: CDR1 SGHDT, CDR2 YYEEEE.

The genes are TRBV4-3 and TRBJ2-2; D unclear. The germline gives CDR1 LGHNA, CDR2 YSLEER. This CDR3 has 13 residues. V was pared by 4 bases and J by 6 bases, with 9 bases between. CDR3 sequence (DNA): TGCGCCAGCAGCCGTATAGTCCCCGGGGAGCTGTTTTTT. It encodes CASSRIVPGELFF.

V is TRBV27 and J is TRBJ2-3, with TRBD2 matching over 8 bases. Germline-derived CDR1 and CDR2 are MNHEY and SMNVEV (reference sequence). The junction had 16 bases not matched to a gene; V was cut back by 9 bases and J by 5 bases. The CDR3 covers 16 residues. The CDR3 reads CASASAGGGPRDTQYF. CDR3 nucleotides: TGTGCCAGTGCGAGCGCAGGCGGGGGGCCCCGAGATACGCAGTATTTT.

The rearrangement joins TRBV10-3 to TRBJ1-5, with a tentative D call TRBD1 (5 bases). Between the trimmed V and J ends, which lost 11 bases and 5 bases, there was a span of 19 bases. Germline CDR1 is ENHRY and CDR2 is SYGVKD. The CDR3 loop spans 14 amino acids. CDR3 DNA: TGTGCCTCTACCAGTCAGTTAGGGGATCAGCCCCAGCATTTT. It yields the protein CASTSQLGDQPQHF.

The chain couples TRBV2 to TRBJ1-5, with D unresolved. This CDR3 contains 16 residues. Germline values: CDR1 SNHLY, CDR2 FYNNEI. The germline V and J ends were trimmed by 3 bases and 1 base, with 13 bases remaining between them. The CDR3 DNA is TGTGCCAGCAGTGACGATAGTCCGCAAAGCAATCAGCCCCAGCATTTT. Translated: CASSDDSPQSNQPQHF.

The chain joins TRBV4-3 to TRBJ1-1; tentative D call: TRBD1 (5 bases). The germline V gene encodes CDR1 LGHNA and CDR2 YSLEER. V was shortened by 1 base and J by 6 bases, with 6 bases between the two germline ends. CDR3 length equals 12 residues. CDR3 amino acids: CASSQGGAEAFF. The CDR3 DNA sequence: TGCGCCAGCAGCCAAGGGGGGGCTGAAGCTTTCTTT.

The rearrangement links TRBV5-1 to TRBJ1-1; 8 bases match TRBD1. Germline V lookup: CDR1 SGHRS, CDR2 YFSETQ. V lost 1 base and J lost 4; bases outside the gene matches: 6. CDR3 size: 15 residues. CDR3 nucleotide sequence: TGCGCCAGCAGCTTGAGGACAGGGATGGGCACTGAAGCTTTCTTT. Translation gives CASSLRTGMGTEAFF. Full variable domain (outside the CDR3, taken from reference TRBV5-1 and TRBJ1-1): KAGVTQTPRYLIKTRGQQVTLSCSPISGHRSVSWYQQTPGQGLQFLFEYFSETQRNKGNFPGRFSGRQFSNSRSEMNVSTLELGDSALYLCASSLRTGMGTEAFFGQGTRLTVV.

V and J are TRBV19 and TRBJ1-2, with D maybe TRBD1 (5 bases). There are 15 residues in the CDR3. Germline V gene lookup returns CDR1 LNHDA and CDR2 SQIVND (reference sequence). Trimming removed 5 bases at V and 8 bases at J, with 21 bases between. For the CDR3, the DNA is TGTGCCAGTAGTCCCCGCGGTGGGGGGTTCCGAGGCTACACCTTC. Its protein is CASSPRGGGFRGYTF.

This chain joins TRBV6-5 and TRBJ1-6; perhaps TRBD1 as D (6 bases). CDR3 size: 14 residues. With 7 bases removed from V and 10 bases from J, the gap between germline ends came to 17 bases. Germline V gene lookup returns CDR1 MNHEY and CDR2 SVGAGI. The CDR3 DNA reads TGTGCCAGCAACCGGGACATAAAATTGTCACCCCTCCACTTT. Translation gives CASNRDIKLSPLHF.

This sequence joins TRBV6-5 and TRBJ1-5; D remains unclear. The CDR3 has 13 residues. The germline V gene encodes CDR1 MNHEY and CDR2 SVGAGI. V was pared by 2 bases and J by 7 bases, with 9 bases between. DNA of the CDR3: TGTGCCAGCAGTTACAGCCCGTTACAGCCCCAGCATTTT. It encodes CASSYSPLQPQHF.

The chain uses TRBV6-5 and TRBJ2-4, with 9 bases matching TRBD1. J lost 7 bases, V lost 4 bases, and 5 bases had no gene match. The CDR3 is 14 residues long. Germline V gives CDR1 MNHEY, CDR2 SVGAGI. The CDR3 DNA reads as TGTGCCAGCAGTTCTCCCGACAGGGGGAACATTCAGTACTTC. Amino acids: CASSSPDRGNIQYF.

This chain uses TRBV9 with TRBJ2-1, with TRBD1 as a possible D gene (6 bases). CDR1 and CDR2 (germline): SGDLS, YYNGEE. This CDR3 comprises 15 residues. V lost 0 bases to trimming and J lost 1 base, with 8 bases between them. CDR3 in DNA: TGTGCCAGCAGCGTAGGTAGGGGGTCCTACAATGAGCAGTTCTTC. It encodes CASSVGRGSYNEQFF.

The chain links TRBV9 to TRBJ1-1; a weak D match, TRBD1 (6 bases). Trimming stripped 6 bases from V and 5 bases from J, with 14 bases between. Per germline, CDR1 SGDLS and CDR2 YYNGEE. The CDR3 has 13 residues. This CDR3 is CASKGGGRTEAFF. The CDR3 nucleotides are TGTGCCAGCAAGGGCGGGGGGCGGACTGAAGCTTTCTTT. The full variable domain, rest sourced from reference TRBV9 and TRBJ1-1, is DSGVTQTPKHLITATGQRVTLRCSPRSGDLSVYWYQQSLDQGLQFLIQYYNGEERAKGNILERFSAQQFPDLHSELNLSSLELGDSALYFCASKGGGRTEAFFGQGTRLTVV.

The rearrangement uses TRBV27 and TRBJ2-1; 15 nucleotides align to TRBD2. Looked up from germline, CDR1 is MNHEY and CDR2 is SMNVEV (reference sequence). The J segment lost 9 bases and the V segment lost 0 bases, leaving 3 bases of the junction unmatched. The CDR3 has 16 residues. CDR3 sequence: CASSLSGLAGGTEQFF. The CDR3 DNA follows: TGTGCCAGCAGTTTATCCGGACTAGCGGGAGGGACTGAGCAGTTCTTC.

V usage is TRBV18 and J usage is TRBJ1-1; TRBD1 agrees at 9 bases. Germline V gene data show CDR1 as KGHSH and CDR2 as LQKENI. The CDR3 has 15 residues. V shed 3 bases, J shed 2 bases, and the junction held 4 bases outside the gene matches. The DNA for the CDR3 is TGTGCCAGCTCACCTGACAGGGGGAGAAACACTGAAGCTTTCTTT. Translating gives CASSPDRGRNTEAFF.

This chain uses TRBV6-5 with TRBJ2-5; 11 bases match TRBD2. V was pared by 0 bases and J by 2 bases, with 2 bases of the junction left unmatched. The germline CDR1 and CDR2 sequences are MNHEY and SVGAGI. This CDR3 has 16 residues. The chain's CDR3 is CASSYSLAGGQETQYF. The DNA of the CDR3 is TGTGCCAGCAGTTACTCGCTAGCGGGGGGACAAGAGACCCAGTACTTC.

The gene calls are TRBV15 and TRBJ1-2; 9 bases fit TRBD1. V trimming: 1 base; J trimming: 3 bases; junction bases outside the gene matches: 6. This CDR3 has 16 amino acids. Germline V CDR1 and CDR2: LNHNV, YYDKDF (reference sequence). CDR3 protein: CATSRATGGWDYGYTF. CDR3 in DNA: TGTGCCACCAGCAGAGCAACAGGGGGCTGGGACTATGGCTACACCTTC.

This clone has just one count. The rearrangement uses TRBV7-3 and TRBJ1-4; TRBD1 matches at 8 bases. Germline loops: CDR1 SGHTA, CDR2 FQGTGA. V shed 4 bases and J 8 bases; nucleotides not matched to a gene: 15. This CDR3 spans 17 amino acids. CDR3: CASSSILGQGYCEKLFF. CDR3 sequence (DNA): TGTGCCAGCAGCTCTATACTAGGACAGGGTTATTGCGAAAAACTGTTTTTT. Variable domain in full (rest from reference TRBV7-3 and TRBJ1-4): GAGVSQTPSNKVTEKGKYVELRCDPISGHTALYWYRQSLGQGPEFLIYFQGTGAADDSGLPNDRFFAVRPEGSVSTLKIQRTERGDSAVYLCASSSILGQGYCEKLFFGSGTQLSVL.

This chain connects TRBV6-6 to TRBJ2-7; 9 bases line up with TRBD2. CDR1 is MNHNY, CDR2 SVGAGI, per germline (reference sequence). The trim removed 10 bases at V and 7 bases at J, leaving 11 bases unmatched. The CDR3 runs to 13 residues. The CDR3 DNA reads TGTGCCATTAGTACCGGTCTAGCGGGGGAGCAGTACTTC. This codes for CAISTGLAGEQYF.